The present TCR beta chain was sequenced within a study of T-cell reconstitution after alpha-beta-depleted transplantation in children. Study-level results: High day-60 TCRbeta diversity in some patients came from surviving recipient T cells and thymic progenitors. One year post-transplant, T-cell counts and diversity were largely derived from T cells produced anew. Several hundred rapidly expanded clones from non-depleted graft cells reportedly supplied alpha-beta T cells about two months post-transplant.

Library preparation (for TCRbeta) was performed with unique molecular identifiers. TCRdb analysed the PCR reads with MiXCR anew, one entry per CDR3 protein. The data hold 60,000 or so distinct CDR3 sequences, with 40% to 45% observed a single time. V lost 0 bases and J 0 bases, leaving 20 bases between the germline ends. Germline lookup yields CDR1 SGDLS and CDR2 YYNGEE. The CDR3 runs to 19 residues. This clonotype was detected only a few times. No antigen is known for it. This sequence joins TRBV9 and TRBJ2-3, with unresolved D. The clonotype comes from a male patient aged 5 to 17 who had a stem cell transplant for acute lymphoblastic leukemia, so the T cells may come from the graft donor. Sequenced here: PBMCs, mostly from graft donor cells, sampled 360 days after TCRalphabeta/CD19-depleted stem cell transplant. CDR3 amino acids: CASSVAEFHRTPSTDTQYF. CDR3 DNA sequence: TGTGCCAGCAGCGTAGCCGAGTTCCACCGGACCCCTAGCACAGATACGCAGTATTTT.